Shown below are 23 T cell receptor beta chains from a single sample sequenced in a study of Graves' ophthalmopathy and Graves' hyperthyroidism. Amplification from RNA transcripts yielded the TCR beta CDR3 regions. The library came from an HTBI-primed first-round RT-PCR and a second-round multiplex PCR. TCRdb analysed the multiplex PCR reads with MiXCR anew, one entry per CDR3 protein. Among 300,000 to 500,000 distinct CDR3 sequences, just over 15% were seen once, and the ten largest hold about 7%. Sequencing was carried out using peripheral blood. Every receptor here comes from a woman aged 18 to 35 with stable Graves' hyperthyroidism.

This clonotype was seen ten or more times. The V gene is TRBV12-3 or TRBV12-4, the J gene TRBJ2-7, with D tentatively TRBD1 (5 bases). This CDR3 contains 14 residues. V was trimmed by 6 bases and J by 2 bases, leaving 14 bases between them. The chain's CDR3 is CASSPTGGTYEQYF. The DNA of the CDR3 is TGTGCCAGCAGCCCAACAGGTGGCACCTACGAGCAGTACTTC.

V is TRBV6-1 and J is TRBJ2-5; D assignment may be TRBD1 or TRBD2 (5 bases each). This CDR3 is 13 amino acids long. The germline V gene has CDR1 MNHNS and CDR2 SASEGT. Between the trimmed V and J ends, which lost 6 bases and 3 bases, there was a span of 11 bases. The CDR3 reads CASSEGREETQYF. In DNA, the CDR3 is TGTGCCAGCAGCGAGGGCAGGGAAGAGACCCAGTACTTC.

This clonotype was detected only a few times. The chain uses TRBV6-5 and TRBJ1-6; 8 nucleotides align to TRBD1. This CDR3 is 17 amino acids long. V lost 2 bases, J lost 3 bases, and 6 bases stayed unmatched. Germline lookup yields CDR1 MNHEY and CDR2 SVGAGI. CDR3 region: CASSYRAGGFYNSPLHF. The CDR3 nucleotides read TGTGCCAGCAGTTACCGGGCAGGGGGCTTCTATAATTCACCCCTCCACTTT.

This clonotype appeared many times. V gene TRBV2 combines with J gene TRBJ1-1; 7 nucleotides match TRBD1. With V trimmed by 3 bases and J by 1 base, 8 bases remained unmatched. Germline CDR1 reads SNHLY; CDR2 reads FYNNEI. This CDR3 is 16 amino acids long. The CDR3 nucleotides read TGTGCCAGCAGTGACGACAAACAGGGGCCGAACACTGAAGCTTTCTTT. This translates into CASSDDKQGPNTEAFF.

This clonotype was counted ten times or more. The chain has TRBV5-1 and TRBJ1-1; TRBD1 agrees at 8 bases. CDR3 length: 14 amino acids. With 4 bases clipped from V and 4 bases from J, the junction kept 6 bases outside the gene matches. The germline V gene has CDR1 SGHRS and CDR2 YFSETQ. This chain's CDR3 is CASSGRQGTTEAFF. For the CDR3, the DNA is TGCGCCAGCAGCGGAAGACAGGGGACCACTGAAGCTTTCTTT.

The chain links TRBV11-2 to TRBJ2-2; D unresolved. Per the germline V gene, CDR1 is SGHAT and CDR2 is FQNNGV. The CDR3 consists of 13 residues. Trimming cost V 5 bases and J 2 bases, with 6 bases left between them. CDR3 nucleotides: TGTGCCAGCAGCCAATTTAACACCGGGGAGCTGTTTTTT. Translated: CASSQFNTGELFF.

This clonotype has a count of ten or more. The V gene is TRBV2, the J gene TRBJ1-2; TRBD1 might be the D (5 bases). Germline V gene sequence: CDR1 SNHLY, CDR2 FYNNEI. The CDR3 loop spans 16 amino acids. V lost 2 bases to trimming and J lost 3 bases, with 16 bases between them. This chain's CDR3 is CASSERSGLGDYGYTF. The CDR3 bases are TGTGCCAGCAGTGAAAGGAGCGGGCTAGGGGACTATGGCTACACCTTC.

This clonotype occurred many times. The chain joins TRBV7-8 to TRBJ2-2; TRBD2 aligns across 11 bases. Trimming removed 10 bases from V and 7 bases from J; junction bases left unmatched: 11. This CDR3 contains 15 residues. CDR1 and CDR2 (germline): SGHVS, FQNEAQ. CDR3 amino acids: CATLTGTSGNGELFF. The CDR3 DNA is TGTGCCACCCTGACCGGGACTAGCGGTAACGGGGAGCTGTTTTTT.

The J gene is TRBJ2-2, the V gene TRBV10-3; D remains ambiguous. Germline V gives CDR1 ENHRY, CDR2 SYGVKD. V was shortened by 0 bases and J by 2 bases, with 10 bases between the two germline ends. The CDR3 totals 16 residues. CDR3 sequence: CAISESADPNTGELFF. CDR3 sequence (DNA): TGTGCCATCAGTGAGTCCGCGGACCCTAACACCGGGGAGCTGTTTTTT.

The chain carries TRBV5-6 and TRBJ2-7; 13 nucleotides match TRBD2. CDR3 size: 16 residues. J gave up 7 bases and V 2 bases, and 9 bases lay outside the gene matches. Germline CDR1 is SGHDT and CDR2 is YYEEEE. Here the CDR3 DNA reads TGTGCCAGCAGCTTCAGGACTAGCGGGGGTTTCAGGGAGCAGTACTTC. Its translation is CASSFRTSGGFREQYF.

This clonotype was found a few times. This could be a read error, since a much larger clone is one nucleotide away. This sequence joins TRBV24-1 and TRBJ2-4, with TRBD1 as a possible D gene (6 bases). The CDR3 has 16 residues. CDR1 and CDR2 (germline): KGHDR, SFDVKD. Trimming cost V 3 bases and J 3 bases, with 14 bases left between them. CDR3 loop: CATSDKTQTGKNIQYF. CDR3 coding DNA: TGTGCCACCAGTGATAAAACCCAGACAGGCAAAAACATTCAGTACTTC.

This clonotype was observed a handful of times. It may be a read error: a sequence one base away is much more abundant. The V and J genes are TRBV19 and TRBJ1-1, with D perhaps matching TRBD1 (6 bases). Germline lookup yields CDR1 LNHDA and CDR2 SQIVND (reference sequence). This CDR3 is built from 13 residues. CDR3 nucleotide sequence: TGTTCCAGCCTCGACAGGCCGAGCACTGAAGCTTTCTTT. It is translated as CSSLDRPSTEAFF.

This clonotype was counted at least ten times. This chain uses TRBV12-3 or TRBV12-4 with TRBJ2-7; 8 bases agree with TRBD1. This CDR3 is built from 15 residues. Trimming took 1 base from V and 5 from J; bases not matched to a gene: 7. CDR3 region: CASSLGQGMFDEQYF. CDR3 coding DNA: TGTGCCAGCAGTTTAGGACAGGGGATGTTCGACGAGCAGTACTTC.

This clonotype was recorded at least ten times. The V and J genes are TRBV20-1 and TRBJ2-4, with D perhaps TRBD2 (6 bases). The germline V and J ends were trimmed by 3 bases and 7 bases, with 22 bases remaining between them. This CDR3 contains 16 residues. Germline CDR1 DFQATT, CDR2 SNEGSKA (reference sequence). Here the CDR3 DNA reads TGCAGTGCTAGCGCCCGGGCGGGGATAGGCAAGAACATTCAGTACTTC. Translating gives CSASARAGIGKNIQYF.

J is TRBJ2-2 and V is TRBV19; D possibly corresponds to TRBD1 (8 bases). The CDR3 consists of 17 residues. V dropped 5 bases and J dropped 2 bases, with 18 bases sitting between them. CDR1 and CDR2 (germline): LNHDA, SQIVND (reference sequence). The CDR3 nucleotides read TGTGCCAGTAGTGCCTACAGGGGGGGGATCAACACCGGGGAGCTGTTTTTT. Amino acids: CASSAYRGGINTGELFF.

This clonotype was detected a few times. The CDR3 nucleotides are TGCAGTGCTCAGACAGGGGGCCTCGGAAATTCACCCCTCCACTTT. This gives the protein CSAQTGGLGNSPLHF. The V and J genes are TRBV20-1 and TRBJ1-6; 10 nucleotides align to TRBD1. The V and J ends lost 5 bases and 7 bases, in that order; junction bases with no gene match: 8. Germline assignment: CDR1 DFQATT and CDR2 SNEGSKA (reference sequence). The CDR3 extends over 15 amino acids.

This clonotype was seen many times. The V and J genes are TRBV6-1 and TRBJ2-2; maybe TRBD1 (6 bases). The V end was cut by 8 bases, the J end by 6 bases, with 16 bases between. This CDR3 region has 14 residues. CDR1 is MNHNS, CDR2 SASEGT, per germline. CDR3 sequence reads: CASAWQGSSGELFF. The CDR3 DNA follows: TGTGCCAGCGCGTGGCAGGGGAGCTCCGGGGAGCTGTTTTTT.

In its sample, this clonotype was seen a few times. This chain uses TRBV2 with TRBJ2-3; D is unresolved. This CDR3 is built from 8 residues. V was clipped by 8 bases and J by 8 bases, with 2 bases between them. The germline gives CDR1 SNHLY, CDR2 FYNNEI. DNA for the CDR3: TGTGCCAGCGGTACGCAGTATTTT. Translated, it gives CASGTQYF.

The sample holds many counts of this clonotype. The V and J genes are TRBV12-3 or TRBV12-4 and TRBJ2-4; TRBD2 is a possible D gene (6 bases). The CDR3 totals 16 residues. V lost 5 bases to trimming and J lost 0 bases, with 14 bases between them. The DNA of the CDR3 is TGTGCCAGCAGTATCGGGACTGAAATAGCCAAAAACATTCAGTACTTC. This codes for CASSIGTEIAKNIQYF.

This clonotype was detected ten times or more. The genes are TRBV20-1 and TRBJ1-1, with TRBD1 as a possible D gene (5 bases). V was cut by 1 base and J by 0 bases, with 9 bases left in between. This CDR3 is built from 14 residues. Germline CDR1 DFQATT, CDR2 SNEGSKA (reference sequence). Here the CDR3 reads CSARADSMNTEAFF. CDR3 in DNA: TGCAGTGCTAGAGCTGACAGCATGAACACTGAAGCTTTCTTT.

This clonotype was recorded at least ten times. This chain joins TRBV6-2 or TRBV6-3 and TRBJ2-4; D unresolved. CDR1 is MNHEY and CDR2 is SVGEGT in the germline V gene. V lost 2 bases and J 11 bases, leaving 10 bases between the germline ends. There are 12 residues in the CDR3. The CDR3 region is CASSYVRLVQYF. The CDR3 DNA is TGTGCCAGCAGTTACGTCCGACTGGTTCAGTACTTC.

This clonotype was seen many times. The CDR3 nucleotides read TGTGCCATCAGTGAGTCGTGGACCGGCCGTCGGAATCAGCCCCAGCATTTT. Translating gives CAISESWTGRRNQPQHF. The chain recombines TRBV10-3 with TRBJ1-5; no clear D. V lost 0 bases and J 4 bases, leaving 16 bases between the germline ends. Germline V gene data show CDR1 as ENHRY and CDR2 as SYGVKD. This CDR3 comprises 17 residues.

In this sample, this clonotype turned up many times. The chain links TRBV12-3 or TRBV12-4 to TRBJ2-7; tentatively, D is TRBD1 (6 bases). V lost 8 bases and J 6 bases, leaving 20 bases between the germline ends. The CDR3 is 14 amino acids. In DNA, the CDR3 is TGTGCCAGCCTTAAGGCAGGGGTCCACTCCGAGCAGTACTTC. As protein: CASLKAGVHSEQYF.